The 30 T cell receptor beta chains reported below all come from one sample, sequenced in a study of T cell responses to AZD1222 COVID-19 vaccine. Assay used: immunoSEQ multiplex PCR; TCRdb lists only in-frame clones, some missing. Of 90,000 to 120,000 clones listed, 70% to 90% were seen once; the top ten hold under 20%. This sample comprised peripheral blood, obtained on day 0 of AZD1222 vaccination. These receptors were obtained from an adult in good health.

The chain joins TRBV19 to TRBJ1-1, with D unresolved. V lost 1 base and J 1 base, leaving 4 bases between the germline ends. Germline CDR1 LNHDA, CDR2 SQIVND (reference sequence). The CDR3 is 13 amino acids. CDR3 nucleotide sequence: TGTGCCAGTAGTATAGCAGAGAACACTGAAGCTTTCTTT. Its protein product is CASSIAENTEAFF.

This sequence joins TRBV10-2 and TRBJ2-2, with TRBD2 matching over 7 bases. Per the germline V gene, CDR1 is WSHSY and CDR2 is SAAADI. J gave up 2 bases and V 2 bases, and 5 bases lay outside the gene matches. The CDR3 totals 16 residues. The chain's CDR3 is CASSERASGNTGELFF. CDR3 in DNA: TGCGCCAGCAGTGAGCGGGCTAGCGGAAACACCGGGGAGCTGTTTTTT.

The chain uses TRBV5-1 and TRBJ2-2, with D tentatively TRBD1 or TRBD2 (5 bases each). This CDR3 is built from 15 residues. The V and J ends lost 4 bases and 0 bases respectively, with 10 bases between them. Germline V gene data show CDR1 as SGHRS and CDR2 as YFSETQ. As DNA, the CDR3 is TGCGCCAGCAGCGACGTGGGGGCGAACACCGGGGAGCTGTTTTTT. Encoded protein: CASSDVGANTGELFF.

This chain uses TRBV5-4 with TRBJ1-2, with D perhaps matching TRBD1 (5 bases). The CDR3 covers 17 residues. V was cut by 4 bases and J by 4 bases, with 23 bases left in between. The germline gives CDR1 SGHNT, CDR2 YYREEE (reference sequence). The CDR3 loop is CASSPPPGSGWSYGYTF. CDR3 nucleotides: TGTGCCAGCAGCCCTCCGCCGGGGTCAGGGTGGAGCTATGGCTACACCTTC.

V and J are TRBV4-2 and TRBJ1-2; no clear D. The germline V and J ends were trimmed by 4 bases and 2 bases, with 17 bases remaining between them. Germline V gene data show CDR1 as LGHNA and CDR2 as YNFKEQ. The CDR3 totals 16 residues. The CDR3 spells CASSPSDGRTNYGYTF. DNA for the CDR3: TGTGCCAGCAGCCCGTCCGACGGAAGAACCAACTATGGCTACACCTTC.

The genes are TRBV27 and TRBJ2-7, with 9 bases lining up with TRBD1. The CDR3 loop spans 14 amino acids. The germline CDR1 and CDR2 sequences are MNHEY and SMNVEV (reference sequence). V shed 3 bases, J shed 4 bases, and the junction held 4 bases outside the gene matches. The CDR3 sequence: CASSFSDRGYEQYF. For the CDR3, the DNA is TGTGCCAGCAGTTTCTCGGACAGGGGATACGAGCAGTACTTC.

The gene calls are TRBV28 and TRBJ2-1; 8 bases agree with TRBD2. After removal of 6 bases from V and 8 bases from J, the junction contained 9 bases not matched to a gene. Germline values: CDR1 MDHEN, CDR2 SYDVKM. The CDR3 runs to 14 residues. The CDR3: CASSRGGADYEQFF. The CDR3 nucleotides are TGTGCCAGCAGCCGGGGGGGGGCTGATTATGAGCAGTTCTTC.

The rearrangement joins TRBV2 to TRBJ1-5; D remains ambiguous. The germline V gene has CDR1 SNHLY and CDR2 FYNNEI. With 8 bases removed from V and 3 bases from J, the gap between germline ends came to 8 bases. CDR3 length: 12 amino acids. CDR3: CASGESNQPQHF. CDR3 sequence (DNA): TGTGCCAGCGGAGAGTCCAATCAGCCCCAGCATTTT.

This sequence joins TRBV3-1 (or the pseudogene TRBV3-2) and TRBJ1-2, with D hard to call. The germline V gene has CDR1 LGHDT and CDR2 YNNKEL (reference sequence). Trimming cost V 6 bases and J 2 bases, with 16 bases left between them. The CDR3 spans 15 residues. The CDR3 sequence is CASSLGIQKNYGYTF. The CDR3 bases are TGTGCCAGCAGTCTCGGGATCCAAAAGAACTATGGCTACACCTTC.

This clone was seen a few times. The rearrangement uses TRBV2 and TRBJ1-3; no definite D call. CDR1 is SNHLY, CDR2 FYNNEI, per germline. Trimming took 4 bases from V and 0 from J, leaving 13 bases between them. This CDR3 spans 16 amino acids. The CDR3 DNA is TGTGCCAGCAGTGGTCGGCCCGTTTTCTCTGGAAACACCATATATTTT. Translation gives CASSGRPVFSGNTIYF.

CDR3 protein: CASKTSGGAQGGDEQFF. The CDR3 coding sequence is TGCGCCAGCAAGACTAGCGGGGGCGCACAGGGGGGCGATGAGCAGTTCTTC. V is TRBV4-1 and J is TRBJ2-1; 12 bases align to TRBD2. Germline V gene sequence: CDR1 MGHRA, CDR2 YSYEKL. The CDR3 contains 17 residues. The V segment lost 7 bases and the J segment 8 bases; nucleotides outside the gene matches: 15.

This clone was counted between two and nine times. The rearrangement links TRBV10-2 to TRBJ2-3, with D uncertain. In germline, CDR1 is WSHSY, CDR2 SAAADI. This CDR3 is 14 amino acids long. Trimming removed 2 bases at V and 2 bases at J, with 8 bases between. This chain's CDR3 is CASSEMGFTDTQYF. CDR3 bases: TGCGCCAGCAGTGAGATGGGGTTCACAGATACGCAGTATTTT.

The rearrangement joins TRBV3-1 (or the pseudogene TRBV3-2) to TRBJ2-3; 9 positions match TRBD2. The CDR3 runs to 21 residues. The germline CDR1 and CDR2 sequences are LGHDT and YNNKEL (reference sequence). After removal of 4 bases from V and 1 base from J, the junction contained 21 bases not matched to a gene. The CDR3 is CASSPSRSVLAGGLGTDTQYF. CDR3 nucleotides: TGTGCCAGCAGCCCGTCGAGGTCGGTACTAGCGGGCGGCCTCGGCACAGATACGCAGTATTTT.

This chain connects TRBV27 to TRBJ2-5; 7 bases are shared with TRBD1. This CDR3 has 14 amino acids. Germline values: CDR1 MNHEY, CDR2 SMNVEV (reference sequence). V lost 5 bases to trimming and J lost 1 base; unmatched junction nucleotides: 4. The CDR3 DNA follows: TGTGCCAGCAGTCCTTGGGACAGCCAAGAGACCCAGTACTTC. It translates to CASSPWDSQETQYF.

This clone was picked up one time. This sequence joins TRBV6-2 or TRBV6-3 and TRBJ2-7; D is perhaps TRBD2 (6 bases). The CDR3 is 16 residues long. CDR1 is MNHEY, CDR2 SVGEGT, per germline. Deletions cut 6 bases from V and 6 bases from J, with 24 bases between. CDR3 sequence reads: CASSRLGLMMAVEQYF. The CDR3 region has the DNA TGTGCCAGCAGCCGTTTGGGACTTATGATGGCCGTCGAGCAGTACTTC.

V and J are TRBV21-1 and TRBJ1-5; no DNA check was done on the table's D call, TRBD1. TRBV21-1 is listed as a pseudogene. This CDR3 spans 17 amino acids. In DNA, the CDR3 is TGTGCCAGCAGCAAAGAGACGGACAGGGGGCGCGATCAGCCCCAGCATTTT. As protein: CASSKETDRGRDQPQHF.

The rearrangement uses TRBV29-1 and TRBJ2-5; 7 nucleotides align to TRBD1. The CDR3 is 16 amino acids. Losses at the gene ends were 3 bases for V and 2 bases for J; bases not matched to a gene: 12. Germline CDR1 SQVTM, CDR2 ANQGSEA. The DNA for the CDR3 is TGCAGCGTTGATGATCGGTCGGACAGGTCGCAAGAGACCCAGTACTTC. It specifies CSVDDRSDRSQETQYF.

On this clone itself: Likely a read error: the CDR3 ends without its conserved phenylalanine or tryptophan. V is TRBV7-9 and J is TRBJ1-6; D might be TRBD1 (6 bases). Germline CDR1 is SEHNR and CDR2 is FQNEAQ (reference sequence). V lost 1 base, J lost 7 bases, and 14 bases lay in between. CDR3 length: 16 amino acids. CDR3 coding DNA: TGTGCCAGCAGCTTAGGGCCGGGACAAAGGAATTCACCCCTCCACCTT. Its translation: CASSLGPGQRNSPLHL.

The chain couples TRBV27 to TRBJ1-2; possible D gene TRBD1, 5 bases. Per germline, CDR1 MNHEY and CDR2 SMNVEV (reference sequence). This CDR3 region has 15 residues. V shed 5 bases and J shed 4 bases, with 17 bases lying between them. In DNA, the CDR3 is TGTGCCAGCAGTCACCGGGGACGAGGTCTCTATGGCTACACCTTC. The encoded protein is CASSHRGRGLYGYTF.

This clone was detected only once. The J gene is TRBJ1-2, the V gene TRBV5-1; D is possibly TRBD1 (5 bases). Germline V CDR1 and CDR2: SGHRS, YFSETQ. V was cut by 4 bases and J by 4 bases, with 17 bases left in between. There are 15 residues in the CDR3. The CDR3 region is CASSPLWGFPYGYTF. In DNA, the CDR3 is TGCGCCAGCAGCCCCTTATGGGGGTTCCCCTATGGCTACACCTTC.

The V gene is TRBV7-8, the J gene TRBJ2-3; 8 nucleotides line up with TRBD2. With 6 bases clipped from V and 1 base from J, the junction kept 9 bases outside the gene matches. The germline V gene encodes CDR1 SGHVS and CDR2 FQNEAQ. This CDR3 has 16 residues. The CDR3 protein is CASRSSGALRTDTQYF. In DNA, the CDR3 is TGTGCCAGCAGAAGTAGCGGGGCGCTACGCACAGATACGCAGTATTTT.

The chain uses TRBV19 and TRBJ2-1; TRBD2 matches at 11 bases. Looked up from germline, CDR1 is LNHDA and CDR2 is SQIVND (reference sequence). This CDR3 is built from 15 residues. The junction had 2 bases not matched to a gene; V was cut back by 5 bases and J by 2 bases. CDR3 loop: CASSVAGGPYNEQFF. CDR3 nucleotide sequence: TGTGCCAGTAGTGTAGCGGGGGGGCCCTACAATGAGCAGTTCTTC.

This clone was observed once. This sequence joins TRBV5-4 and TRBJ2-4; 9 bases are shared with TRBD2. With V trimmed by 0 bases and J by 9 bases, 4 bases remained unmatched. Per the germline V gene, CDR1 is SGHNT and CDR2 is YYREEE (reference sequence). This CDR3 region has 14 residues. DNA for the CDR3: TGTGCCAGCAGCTTGGGCGGGGGGGCCTCCATTCAGTACTTC. Protein sequence: CASSLGGGASIQYF.

This clone was detected only once. This chain connects TRBV15 to TRBJ1-1; D call uncertain. V was shortened by 1 base and J by 5 bases, with 5 bases between the two germline ends. CDR1 and CDR2 (germline): LNHNV, YYDKDF (reference sequence). The CDR3 sequence is 12 residues long. CDR3 protein: CATSRVGTEAFF. The CDR3 DNA reads as TGTGCCACCAGCAGAGTCGGGACTGAAGCTTTCTTT.

This chain joins TRBV12-3 or TRBV12-4 and TRBJ1-5, with D unclear. This CDR3 has 13 residues. Between the trimmed V and J ends, which lost 5 bases and 7 bases, there was a span of 12 bases. The CDR3 bases are TGTGCCAGCAGTCCCCCCGGATGGCAGCCCCAGCATTTT. Protein product: CASSPPGWQPQHF.

The chain recombines TRBV10-3 with TRBJ1-5; a weak D match, TRBD1 (5 bases). The germline V gene has CDR1 ENHRY and CDR2 SYGVKD. The CDR3 has 15 amino acids. The V end was cut by 0 bases, the J end by 7 bases, with 13 bases between. CDR3 DNA: TGTGCCATCAGTGAGTCGCAGGGAGGGCCCCAGCCCCAGCATTTT. It translates to CAISESQGGPQPQHF.

The J gene is TRBJ2-3, the V gene TRBV5-1; TRBD2 is a possible D gene (7 bases). Germline V gene data show CDR1 as SGHRS and CDR2 as YFSETQ. This CDR3 is built from 17 residues. V was trimmed by 0 bases and J by 3 bases, leaving 17 bases between them. The CDR3 region has the DNA TGCGCCAGCAGCTTGGTCTTGTGGGGGGGCGCGACAGATACGCAGTATTTT. Translation: CASSLVLWGGATDTQYF. The entire variable domain, with the rest obtained from reference TRBV5-1 and TRBJ2-3, is as follows: KAGVTQTPRYLIKTRGQQVTLSCSPISGHRSVSWYQQTPGQGLQFLFEYFSETQRNKGNFPGRFSGRQFSNSRSEMNVSTLELGDSALYLCASSLVLWGGATDTQYFGPGTRLTVL.

Notes on this clone: This is likely a read error, given that the CDR3 carries no conserved phenylalanine or tryptophan at its end. The gene calls are TRBV3-1 (or the pseudogene TRBV3-2) and TRBJ1-6, with a tentative D call TRBD1 (6 bases). The CDR3 spans 14 residues. The V gene's germline CDR1 is LGHDT and CDR2 YNNKEL (reference sequence). V gave up 5 bases and J gave up 9 bases, with 14 bases separating them. The CDR3 DNA sequence: TGTGCCAGCAGCACCGCAGGGGACGGTTCACCCCTCCACCTT. Its translation: CASSTAGDGSPLHL.

The J gene is TRBJ2-7, the V gene TRBV24-1; no clear D. The CDR3 covers 13 residues. The germline V gene has CDR1 KGHDR and CDR2 SFDVKD. With 8 bases removed from V and 5 bases from J, the gap between germline ends came to 15 bases. The DNA for the CDR3 is TGTGCCACCATTCGATTAGGACCCCACGAGCAGTACTTC. Amino acid sequence: CATIRLGPHEQYF.

This chain connects TRBV12-5 to TRBJ2-2; 7 nucleotides match TRBD1. Per the germline V gene, CDR1 is LGHNT and CDR2 is FRNRAP. The trim removed 1 base at V and 7 bases at J, leaving 18 bases unmatched. This CDR3 is built from 19 residues. CDR3 bases: TGTGCTAGTGGTTTGGGTACATTGAGGGGGCCCCACTTAGGCGGGGAGCTGTTTTTT. Its translation is CASGLGTLRGPHLGGELFF. The full variable domain, its missing parts supplied by reference TRBV12-5 and TRBJ2-2, is DARVTQTPRHKVTEMGQEVTMRCQPILGHNTVFWYRQTMMQGLELLAYFRNRAPLDDSGMPKDRFSAEMPDATLATLKIQPSEPRDSAVYFCASGLGTLRGPHLGGELFFGEGSRLTVL.